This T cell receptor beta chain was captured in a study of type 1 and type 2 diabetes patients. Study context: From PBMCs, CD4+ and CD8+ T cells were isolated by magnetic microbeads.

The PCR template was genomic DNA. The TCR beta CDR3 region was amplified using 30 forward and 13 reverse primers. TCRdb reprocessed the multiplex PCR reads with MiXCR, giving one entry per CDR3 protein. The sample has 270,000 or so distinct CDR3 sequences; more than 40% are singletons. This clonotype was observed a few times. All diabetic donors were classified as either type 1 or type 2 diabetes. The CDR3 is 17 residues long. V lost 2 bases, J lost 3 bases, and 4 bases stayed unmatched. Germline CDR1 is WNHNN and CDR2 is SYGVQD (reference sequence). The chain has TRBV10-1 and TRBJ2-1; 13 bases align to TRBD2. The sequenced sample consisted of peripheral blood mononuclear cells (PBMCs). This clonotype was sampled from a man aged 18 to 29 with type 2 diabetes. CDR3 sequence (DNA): TGCGCCAGCAGTGAGCGGAGACTAGCGGGAGGCTACAATGAGCAGTTCTTC. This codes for CASSERRLAGGYNEQFF.